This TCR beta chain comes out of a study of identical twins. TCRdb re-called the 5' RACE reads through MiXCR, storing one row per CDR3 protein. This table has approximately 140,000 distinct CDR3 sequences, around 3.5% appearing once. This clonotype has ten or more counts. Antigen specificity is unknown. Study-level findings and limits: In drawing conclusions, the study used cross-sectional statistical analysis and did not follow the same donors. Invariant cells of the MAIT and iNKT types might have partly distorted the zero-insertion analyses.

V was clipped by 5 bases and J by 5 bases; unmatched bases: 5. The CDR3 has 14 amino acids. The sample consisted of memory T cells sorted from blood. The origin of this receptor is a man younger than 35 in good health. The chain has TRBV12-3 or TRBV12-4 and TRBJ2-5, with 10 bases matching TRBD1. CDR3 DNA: TGTGCCAGCAGTAGGGACAGGGGAGGGGAGACCCAGTACTTC. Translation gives CASSRDRGGETQYF.